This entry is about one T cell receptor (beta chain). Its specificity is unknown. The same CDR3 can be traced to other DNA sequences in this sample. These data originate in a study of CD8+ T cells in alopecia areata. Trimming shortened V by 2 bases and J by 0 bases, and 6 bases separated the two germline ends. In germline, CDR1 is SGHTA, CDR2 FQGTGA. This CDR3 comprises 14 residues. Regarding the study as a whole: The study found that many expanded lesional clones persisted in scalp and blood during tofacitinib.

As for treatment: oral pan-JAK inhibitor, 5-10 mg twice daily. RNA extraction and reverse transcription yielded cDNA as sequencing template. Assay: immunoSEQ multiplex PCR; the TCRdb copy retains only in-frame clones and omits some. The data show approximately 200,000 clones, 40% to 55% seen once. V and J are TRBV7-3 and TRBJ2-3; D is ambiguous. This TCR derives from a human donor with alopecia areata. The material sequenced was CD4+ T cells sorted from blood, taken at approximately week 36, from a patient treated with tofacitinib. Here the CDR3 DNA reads TGTGCCAGCAGCTTACTAGGGAGCACAGATACGCAGTATTTT. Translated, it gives CASSLLGSTDTQYF.